A single sample is the source of the 21 T cell receptor beta chains below, sequenced in a study of blood T cell repertoires in COVID-19. Sequencing used immunoSEQ multiplex PCR; TCRdb keeps in-frame clones, though not all of them. The sample comprises 100,000 to 150,000 clones, approximately 90% of which are singletons, and around 18% rests with the top ten. The source material was peripheral blood. The receptors originated from a man in his fifties with active or convalescent COVID-19.

The chain joins TRBV7-8 to TRBJ1-2, with D maybe TRBD1 (6 bases). This CDR3 region has 14 residues. Germline V CDR1 and CDR2: SGHVS, FQNEAQ. V gave up 4 bases and J gave up 3 bases, with 12 bases separating them. The DNA for the CDR3 is TGTGCCAGCAGCTCAGGGGTCGTATACTATGGCTACACCTTC. Its protein is CASSSGVVYYGYTF.

The V call is TRBV12-5, the J call TRBJ1-1; D call uncertain. This CDR3 region has 12 residues. The germline V gene encodes CDR1 LGHNT and CDR2 FRNRAP. Between the trimmed V and J ends, which lost 1 base and 8 bases, there was a span of 8 bases. The CDR3 sequence: CASGLGALEAFF. CDR3 coding DNA: TGTGCTAGTGGTTTGGGCGCGTTGGAAGCTTTCTTT.

A few counts support this clone. This rearrangement joins TRBV7-2 to TRBJ1-4; TRBD1 matches 8 bases. The CDR3 covers 15 residues. J lost 8 bases, V lost 1 base, and 6 bases had no gene match. CDR1 is SGHTA and CDR2 is FQGNSA in the germline V gene. CDR3 amino acids: CASSLVGTGREKLFF. The CDR3 nucleotides are TGTGCCAGCAGCTTAGTTGGGACAGGTCGGGAAAAACTGTTTTTT.

V usage is TRBV21-1 and J usage is TRBJ1-6; the tabulated D call, TRBD1, remains unverified against the DNA. TRBV21-1 is a documented pseudogene. The CDR3 is 15 amino acids. CDR3 bases: TGTGCCAGCAGTGTGAGAGACAGGGGTAATTCACCCCTCCACTTT. This encodes CASSVRDRGNSPLHF.

The chain has TRBV30 and TRBJ1-2; D is ambiguous. CDR1 is GTSNPN, CDR2 SVGIG, per germline (reference sequence). V was clipped by 3 bases and J by 8 bases, with 19 bases between them. The CDR3 loop spans 14 amino acids. This chain's CDR3 is CAWRNWGDFVGYTF. The CDR3 DNA reads as TGTGCCTGGAGAAATTGGGGAGATTTCGTGGGCTACACCTTC.

The V gene is TRBV5-4, the J gene TRBJ2-5; 7 positions agree with TRBD2. V lost 4 bases and J lost 2; bases outside the gene matches: 2. The CDR3 sequence is 13 residues long. In germline, CDR1 is SGHNT, CDR2 YYREEE (reference sequence). CDR3 nucleotides: TGTGCCAGCAGCGTGGGACTACAAGAGACCCAGTACTTC. Protein sequence: CASSVGLQETQYF.

The gene calls are TRBV29-1 and TRBJ2-2; D is possibly TRBD2 (6 bases). The length of the CDR3 is 15 residues. Germline V gene sequence: CDR1 SQVTM, CDR2 ANQGSEA. Between the trimmed V and J ends, which lost 5 bases and 1 base, there was a span of 14 bases. CDR3 in DNA: TGCAGCGTTTCGACTCGGGGGAGGAACACCGGGGAGCTGTTTTTT. Protein: CSVSTRGRNTGELFF.

The gene calls are TRBV5-1 and TRBJ1-5, with D perhaps matching TRBD1 (5 bases). V dropped 1 base and J dropped 0 bases, with 11 bases sitting between them. The CDR3 is made up of 16 amino acids. The germline gives CDR1 SGHRS, CDR2 YFSETQ. Here the CDR3 DNA reads TGCGCCAGCAGCTTGACGGGGGACCATAGCAATCAGCCCCAGCATTTT. This translates into CASSLTGDHSNQPQHF.

The chain combines TRBV5-1 with TRBJ2-2; D ambiguous. Germline V gene sequence: CDR1 SGHRS, CDR2 YFSETQ. Trimming cost V 2 bases and J 8 bases, with 4 bases left between them. CDR3 size: 11 residues. CDR3 nucleotides: TGCGCCAGCAGCTTCGGGGGGGAGCTGTTTTTT. As protein: CASSFGGELFF.

This rearrangement joins TRBV7-7 to TRBJ2-5, with 10 bases identical to TRBD1. This CDR3 region has 15 residues. V lost 5 bases to trimming and J lost 0 bases; unmatched junction nucleotides: 3. The germline CDR1 and CDR2 sequences are SSHAT and FNYEAQ (reference sequence). The CDR3 DNA sequence: TGTGCCAGCAGCATCGGGACAGGGGACCAAGAGACCCAGTACTTC. Protein product: CASSIGTGDQETQYF.

The CDR3 DNA follows: TGCGCCAGCAGCCCCGGGGTGGGGACTAGCGGGACCTACGAGCAGTACTTC. It yields the protein CASSPGVGTSGTYEQYF. The chain carries TRBV5-1 and TRBJ2-7, with 13 positions matching TRBD2. CDR3 length: 17 amino acids. CDR1 is SGHRS and CDR2 is YFSETQ in the germline V gene. Losses at the gene ends were 4 bases for V and 2 bases for J; bases not matched to a gene: 9. The variable domain in full, with the rest retrieved from reference TRBV5-1 and TRBJ2-7, is KAGVTQTPRYLIKTRGQQVTLSCSPISGHRSVSWYQQTPGQGLQFLFEYFSETQRNKGNFPGRFSGRQFSNSRSEMNVSTLELGDSALYLCASSPGVGTSGTYEQYFGPGTRLTVT.

This sequence joins TRBV6-5 and TRBJ1-6, with D possibly matching TRBD1 (5 bases). The CDR3 loop spans 14 amino acids. Germline assignment: CDR1 MNHEY and CDR2 SVGAGI. V was pared by 5 bases and J by 8 bases, with 13 bases between. The CDR3 region has the DNA TGTGCCAGCAGTAATCAGGGTATGGATTCACCCCTCCACTTT. Translated, it gives CASSNQGMDSPLHF.

This clone was observed a few times. V and J are TRBV15 and TRBJ2-7; D remains unclear. The V and J ends lost 1 base and 0 bases respectively, with 7 bases between them. The CDR3 length is 14 residues. Germline CDR1 LNHNV, CDR2 YYDKDF (reference sequence). CDR3 sequence (DNA): TGTGCCACCAGCAGAGCTGTCCTCTCCTACGAGCAGTACTTC. Its protein product is CATSRAVLSYEQYF.

The rearrangement uses TRBV7-6 and TRBJ1-1, with 9 positions matching TRBD1. Unmatched junction bases numbered 11, after V lost 5 bases and J lost 10 bases. The CDR3 length is 14 residues. Per the germline V gene, CDR1 is SGHVS and CDR2 is FNYEAQ. The CDR3 loop reads CASSPEQGALGAFF. The DNA of the CDR3 is TGTGCCAGCAGCCCGGAACAGGGGGCGCTTGGAGCTTTCTTT.

The gene calls are TRBV24-1 and TRBJ2-5, with 7 bases lining up with TRBD1. The J segment lost 3 bases and the V segment lost 3 bases, leaving 6 bases of the junction unmatched. Germline CDR1 KGHDR, CDR2 SFDVKD. This CDR3 region has 15 residues. CDR3 nucleotides: TGTGCCACCAGTGATCCCCGGACAGGCAAAGAGACCCAGTACTTC. Translation: CATSDPRTGKETQYF.

The V call is TRBV6-6, the J call TRBJ2-7, with TRBD1 matching 7 bases. The germline V gene has CDR1 MNHNY and CDR2 SVGAGI (reference sequence). CDR3 length: 12 amino acids. V trimming: 6 bases; J trimming: 6 bases; junction bases outside the gene matches: 5. CDR3 DNA sequence: TGTGCCAGCAGCTCCGGGACAGCCGAGCAGTACTTC. Amino acid sequence: CASSSGTAEQYF.

This clone was seen just once. The CDR3 protein is CASSLSVRTSGPSSYEQYF. The CDR3 nucleotides read TGTGCCAGCAGCTTATCTGTTCGGACTAGCGGCCCGAGCTCCTACGAGCAGTACTTC. The chain uses TRBV7-6 and TRBJ2-7, with TRBD2 identical over 10 bases. CDR1 is SGHVS and CDR2 is FNYEAQ in the germline V gene. V was clipped by 2 bases and J by 0 bases; unmatched bases: 13. The CDR3 is made up of 19 amino acids.

The chain carries TRBV4-1 and TRBJ1-1; no firm D call. Germline-derived CDR1 and CDR2 are MGHRA and YSYEKL. The CDR3 is 13 amino acids. Trimming left V 1 base short and J 2 bases short, with 5 bases between. The CDR3 DNA is TGCGCCAGCAGCCAAGCAGGAAACACTGAAGCTTTCTTT. Its translation is CASSQAGNTEAFF.

This clone was seen once. This chain connects TRBV12-5 to TRBJ2-3; 12 nucleotides align to TRBD2. Losses at the gene ends were 0 bases for V and 4 bases for J; bases not matched to a gene: 14. CDR1 is LGHNT and CDR2 is FRNRAP in the germline V gene. The CDR3 spans 20 residues. The CDR3 DNA reads as TGTGCTAGTGGTTTGGTAAGGCTAGCGGGGGGGCCGATTTCGGCAGATACGCAGTATTTT. Protein: CASGLVRLAGGPISADTQYF.

V usage is TRBV10-3 and J usage is TRBJ1-5; weak D call: TRBD1 (6 bases). The CDR3 has 15 residues. Germline-derived CDR1 and CDR2 are ENHRY and SYGVKD. The ends were cut back, 10 bases at V and 4 bases at J, with 20 bases in the middle. The CDR3 sequence is CATDPVAGDNQPQHF. CDR3 in DNA: TGTGCCACCGACCCCGTTGCAGGGGATAATCAGCCCCAGCATTTT.

This chain links TRBV5-4 with TRBJ2-7; a possible D gene is TRBD2 (6 bases). CDR1 is SGHNT and CDR2 is YYREEE in the germline V gene (reference sequence). V dropped 4 bases and J dropped 0 bases, with 14 bases sitting between them. This CDR3 comprises 15 residues. CDR3 in DNA: TGTGCCAGCAGCCGGGACTCGCGAAGCTCCTACGAGCAGTACTTC. This encodes CASSRDSRSSYEQYF.